This T cell receptor (beta chain) is from a study of metastatic and nonmetastatic thyroid tumors. Trimming pared 6 bases from V and 8 bases from J, leaving 10 bases between. The CDR3 is 11 amino acids. Each patient went into thyroid surgery without having received any treatment. TCRdb redid the clone calls on the PCR reads using MiXCR. This table has more than 15,000 clones, around 28% appearing once. The receptor was derived from a female donor with papillary thyroid cancer or a benign thyroid nodule (not recorded which). Some clones in this sample may be carry-over from other donors' samples. The chain links TRBV12-3 or TRBV12-4 to TRBJ1-2; D gene unclear. The specimen was blood. This CDR3 reads CASRQGGGYTF. Written as DNA, the CDR3 is TGTGCCAGCAGGCAAGGAGGAGGCTACACCTTC.